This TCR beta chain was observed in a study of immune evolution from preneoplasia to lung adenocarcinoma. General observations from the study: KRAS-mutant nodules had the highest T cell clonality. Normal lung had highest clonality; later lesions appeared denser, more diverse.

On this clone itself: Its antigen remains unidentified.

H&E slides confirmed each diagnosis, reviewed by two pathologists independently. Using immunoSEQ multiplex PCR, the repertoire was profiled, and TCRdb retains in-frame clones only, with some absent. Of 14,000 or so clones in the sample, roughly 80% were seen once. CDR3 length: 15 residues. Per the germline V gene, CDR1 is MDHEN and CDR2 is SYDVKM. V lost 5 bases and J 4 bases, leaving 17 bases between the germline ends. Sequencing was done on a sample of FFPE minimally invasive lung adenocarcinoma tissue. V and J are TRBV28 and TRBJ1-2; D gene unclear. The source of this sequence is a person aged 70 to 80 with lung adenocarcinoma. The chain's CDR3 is CASSPQAGVLYGYTF. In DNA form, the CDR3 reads TGTGCCAGCAGTCCCCAAGCCGGGGTTCTCTATGGCTACACCTTC.